The clone carrying this T cell receptor (beta chain) was seen a few times. What it recognizes is unknown. TCR beta VDJ combinations and CDR3 sequences were profiled from genomic DNA. TCRdb redid the calling of the reads with MiXCR, one entry per CDR3 protein. Here the sample spans some 160,000 distinct CDR3 sequences, less than 50% being singletons. All sequencing subjects had displayed CD8+CD57+ cell expansion on flow cytometry. These data originate in a study of CD8+CD57+ T cells in acquired aplastic anemia. The wider study: The study obtained an average of approximately 3 ug of DNA from sorted CD4+ and CD8+ cells.

CDR3 length: 11 amino acids. The V gene's germline CDR1 is SQVTM and CDR2 ANQGSEA. Trimming shortened V by 6 bases and J by 2 bases, and 7 bases separated the two germline ends. Points from the study as a whole: Patients and controls shared twenty-nine CD8+ CDR3 sequences, highly expressed in patients.

V usage is TRBV29-1 and J usage is TRBJ1-2; no firm D call. This sequence was found in a human donor with aplastic anemia. Material for sequencing was sorted CD4+, CD8+, or CD8+CD57+ T cells (not recorded which) from PBMCs. For the CDR3, the DNA is TGCAGCGTGGGTGAGAACTATGGCTACACCTTC. It yields the protein CSVGENYGYTF.